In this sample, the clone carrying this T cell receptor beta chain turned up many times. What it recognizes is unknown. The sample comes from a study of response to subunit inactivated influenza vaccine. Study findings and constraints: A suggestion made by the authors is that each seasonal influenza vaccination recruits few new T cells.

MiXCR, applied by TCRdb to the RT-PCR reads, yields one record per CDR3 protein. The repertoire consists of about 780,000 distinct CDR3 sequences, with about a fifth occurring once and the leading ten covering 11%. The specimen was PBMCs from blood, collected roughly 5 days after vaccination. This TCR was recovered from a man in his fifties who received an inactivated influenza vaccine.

CDR3 nucleotides: TGTGCCAGCAGCGACAGGAACTCCTACGAGCAGTACTTC. It yields the protein CASSDRNSYEQYF. The chain is built from TRBV6-1 and TRBJ2-7; tentative D call: TRBD1 (6 bases). The length of the CDR3 is 13 residues. V dropped 6 bases and J dropped 0 bases, with 9 bases sitting between them. Germline values: CDR1 MNHNS, CDR2 SASEGT.